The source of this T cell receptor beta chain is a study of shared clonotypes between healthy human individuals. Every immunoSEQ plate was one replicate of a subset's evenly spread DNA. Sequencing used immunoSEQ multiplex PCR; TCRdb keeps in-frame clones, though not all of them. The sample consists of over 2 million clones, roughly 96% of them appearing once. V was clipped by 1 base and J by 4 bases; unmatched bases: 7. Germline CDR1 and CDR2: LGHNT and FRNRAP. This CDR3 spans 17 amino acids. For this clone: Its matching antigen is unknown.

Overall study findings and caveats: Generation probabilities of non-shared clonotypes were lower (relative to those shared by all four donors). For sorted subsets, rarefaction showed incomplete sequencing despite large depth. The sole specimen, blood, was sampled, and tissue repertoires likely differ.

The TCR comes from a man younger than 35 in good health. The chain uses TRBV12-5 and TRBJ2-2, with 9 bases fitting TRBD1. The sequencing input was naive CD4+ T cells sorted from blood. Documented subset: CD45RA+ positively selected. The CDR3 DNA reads TGTGCTAGTGGTTTGGCAGCAGGGACAGGGCTCACCGGGGAGCTGTTTTTT. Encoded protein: CASGLAAGTGLTGELFF.